The clone carrying this T cell receptor beta chain appeared once. The data stem from a study of blood T cell repertoires in COVID-19. Germline CDR1 reads SNHLY; CDR2 reads FYNNEI. V lost 7 bases and J lost 4, with 4 bases in between. The CDR3 runs 10 residues. As originally analysed: It was from reference gene primer amplification that nucleated cell counts were estimated. Sequencing used immunoSEQ multiplex PCR; TCRdb keeps in-frame clones, though not all of them. The D gene and trimming were derived from the DNA, and the V and J assignments and clone size from that table. The sample lists roughly 55,000 clones, 90% occurring once.

Sequencing used peripheral blood. The sequence was collected from a human donor with active COVID-19. The donor label of this sample is uncertain. The chain uses TRBV2 and TRBJ1-1, with no clear D. Here the CDR3 DNA reads TGTGCCAGCAAACTCACTGAAGCTTTCTTT. This sequence encodes CASKLTEAFF.